This TCR beta chain was sequenced for a study of blood T cells in healthy people across ages. Whole-study findings and limits: Among long-lived donors, naive CD4+ cells were more numerous and diversity higher than in aged donors. The unsorted PBMCs prevented any conclusive comparison of naive versus antigen-experienced cells.

PBMCs were isolated at a quantity of at least 7 million per sample. The CDR3 loop spans 16 amino acids. V dropped 0 bases and J dropped 2; count of bases not matched to a gene: 6. Germline CDR1 SGHRS, CDR2 YFSETQ. This clonotype was recorded a few times. What it recognizes is unknown. A second PCR of 7 to 11 cycles used a sample-barcoded 5' primer and a J-beta primer mix. TCRdb analysed the 5' RACE reads with MiXCR anew, one entry per CDR3 protein. The sample consists of 650,000 to 800,000 distinct CDR3 sequences, approximately 52% of them appearing once. The chain is built from TRBV5-1 and TRBJ2-3, with TRBD2 matching 7 bases. The TCR sequence derives from a woman at least 80 years old in good health. What was sequenced was blood. The CDR3 loop is CASSLVSSGNTDTQYF. CDR3 nucleotide sequence: TGCGCCAGCAGCTTGGTGTCTAGCGGTAACACAGATACGCAGTATTTT. Supplemented by reference TRBV5-1 and TRBJ2-3, the full variable domain reads KAGVTQTPRYLIKTRGQQVTLSCSPISGHRSVSWYQQTPGQGLQFLFEYFSETQRNKGNFPGRFSGRQFSNSRSEMNVSTLELGDSALYLCASSLVSSGNTDTQYFGPGTRLTVL.